This T cell receptor beta chain derives from a study of radiation and T cells in renal cell carcinoma. Time point specified: blood 4 weeks post-SBRT, at nephrectomy. Treatment: 15 Gy SBRT to primary tumor, nephrectomy 4 weeks later. After SBRT, blood was collected at 2 and 4 weeks, plus baseline. The tumor was a clear cell renal cell carcinoma. TCRdb's copy holds only in-frame clones and misses some; the assay was immunoSEQ multiplex PCR. The data hold over 120,000 clones, with approximately 86% observed a single time. This CDR3 is built from 15 residues. CDR1 and CDR2 (germline): MNHEY, SMNVEV (reference sequence). V lost 5 bases to trimming and J lost 4 bases; unmatched junction nucleotides: 9.

The sample in question was blood, obtained from a patient whose treatment included radiotherapy and nephrectomy. The clonotype was recovered from a woman aged 45-65 years with renal cell carcinoma. The V gene is TRBV27, the J gene TRBJ1-2; 8 bases match TRBD1. The chain's CDR3 is CASSTRQGPAYGYTF. Written as DNA, the CDR3 is TGTGCCAGCAGTACCCGACAGGGGCCCGCCTATGGCTACACCTTC.